This T cell receptor (beta chain) was observed in a study of cytomegalovirus exposure and HLA in healthy donors. Here immunoSEQ multiplex PCR was the method, and the copy in TCRdb shows in-frame clones only, minus some. The repertoire consists of 150,000 to 200,000 clones, with around 92% occurring once and the leading ten covering around 4.4%. Findings and caveats of the study: The study labeled fewer than 200 TCR beta chains cytomegalovirus-associated.

CDR3 length equals 16 residues. Germline V gene sequence: CDR1 SEHNR, CDR2 FQNEAQ (reference sequence). Trimming pared 3 bases from V and 1 base from J, leaving 12 bases between. In the case of this clone: What it binds is not known.

The clonotype originates from a man aged 18 to 29 in good health and CMV-seropositive. The sample consisted of PBMCs. The chain combines TRBV7-9 with TRBJ2-2, with a weak D call TRBD2 (5 bases). The CDR3 DNA follows: TGTGCCAGCAGCTTCGGGGTGGCGGGGAACACCGGGGAGCTGTTTTTT. It codes for CASSFGVAGNTGELFF.